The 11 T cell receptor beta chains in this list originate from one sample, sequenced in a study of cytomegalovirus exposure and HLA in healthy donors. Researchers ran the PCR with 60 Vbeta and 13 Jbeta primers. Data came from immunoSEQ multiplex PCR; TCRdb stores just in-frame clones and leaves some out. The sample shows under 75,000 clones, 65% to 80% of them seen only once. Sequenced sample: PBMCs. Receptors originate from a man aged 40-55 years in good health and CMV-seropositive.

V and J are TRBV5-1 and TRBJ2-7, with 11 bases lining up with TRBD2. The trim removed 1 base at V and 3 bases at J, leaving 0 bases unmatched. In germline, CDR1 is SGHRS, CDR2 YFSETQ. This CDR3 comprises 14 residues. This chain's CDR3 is CASSLTSGSYEQYF. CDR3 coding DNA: TGCGCCAGCAGCTTGACTAGCGGGAGCTACGAGCAGTACTTC.

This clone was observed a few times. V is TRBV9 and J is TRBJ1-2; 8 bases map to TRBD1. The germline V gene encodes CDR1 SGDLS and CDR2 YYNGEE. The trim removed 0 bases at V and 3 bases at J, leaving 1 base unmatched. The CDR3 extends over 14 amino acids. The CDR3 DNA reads TGTGCCAGCAGCGTAGTGGACAGGGACTATGGCTACACCTTC. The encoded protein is CASSVVDRDYGYTF.

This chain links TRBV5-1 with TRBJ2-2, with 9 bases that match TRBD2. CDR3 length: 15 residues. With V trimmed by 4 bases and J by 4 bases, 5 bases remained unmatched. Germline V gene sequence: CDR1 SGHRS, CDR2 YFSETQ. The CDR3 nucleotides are TGCGCCAGCAGCATCCAGACTAGCGGCACCGGGGAGCTGTTTTTT. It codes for CASSIQTSGTGELFF.

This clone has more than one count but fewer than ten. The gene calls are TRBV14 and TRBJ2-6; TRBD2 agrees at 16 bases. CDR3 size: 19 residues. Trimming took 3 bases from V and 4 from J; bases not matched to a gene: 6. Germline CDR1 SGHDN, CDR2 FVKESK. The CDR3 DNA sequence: TGTGCCAGCAGCCATCTGGGACTAGCGGGAGGGTCCGGGGCCAACGTCCTGACTTTC. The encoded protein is CASSHLGLAGGSGANVLTF.

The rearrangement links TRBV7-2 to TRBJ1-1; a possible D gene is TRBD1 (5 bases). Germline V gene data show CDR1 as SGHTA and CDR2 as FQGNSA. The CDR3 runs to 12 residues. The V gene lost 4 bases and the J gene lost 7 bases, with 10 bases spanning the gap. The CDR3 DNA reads TGTGCCAGCAGCTCCGGGGGGATTGAAGCTTTCTTT. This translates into CASSSGGIEAFF.

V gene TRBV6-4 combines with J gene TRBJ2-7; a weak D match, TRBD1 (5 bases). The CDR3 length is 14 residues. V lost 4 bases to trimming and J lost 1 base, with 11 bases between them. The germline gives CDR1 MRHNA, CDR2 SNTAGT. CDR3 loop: CASSVRRVSYEQYF. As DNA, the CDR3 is TGTGCCAGCAGTGTCCGCAGGGTTTCCTACGAGCAGTACTTC.

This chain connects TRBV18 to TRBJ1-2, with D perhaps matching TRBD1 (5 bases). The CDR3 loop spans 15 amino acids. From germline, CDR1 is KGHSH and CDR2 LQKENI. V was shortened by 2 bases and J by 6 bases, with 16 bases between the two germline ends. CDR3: CASSPIQDGNHGYTF. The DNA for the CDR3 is TGTGCCAGCTCACCAATACAGGACGGCAACCATGGCTACACCTTC.

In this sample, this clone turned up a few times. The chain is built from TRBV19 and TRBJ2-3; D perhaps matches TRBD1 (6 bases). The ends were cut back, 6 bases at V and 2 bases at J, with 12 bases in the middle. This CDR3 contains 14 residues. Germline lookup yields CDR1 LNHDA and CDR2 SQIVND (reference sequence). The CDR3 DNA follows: TGTGCCAGTAGGGACAGCTTCATCACAGATACGCAGTATTTT. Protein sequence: CASRDSFITDTQYF.

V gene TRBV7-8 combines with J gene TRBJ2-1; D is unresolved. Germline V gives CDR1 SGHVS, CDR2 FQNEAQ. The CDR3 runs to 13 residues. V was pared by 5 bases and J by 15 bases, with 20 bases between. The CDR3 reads CASSPSPLSPTFF. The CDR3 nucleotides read TGTGCCAGCAGCCCCAGCCCCCTTAGCCCCACGTTCTTC.

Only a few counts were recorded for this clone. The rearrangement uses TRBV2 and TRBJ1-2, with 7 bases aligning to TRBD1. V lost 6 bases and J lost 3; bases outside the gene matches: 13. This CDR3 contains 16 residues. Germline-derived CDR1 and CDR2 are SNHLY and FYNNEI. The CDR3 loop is CASRKALITGDYGYTF. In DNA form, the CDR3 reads TGTGCCAGCAGGAAAGCCCTAATTACAGGGGACTATGGCTACACCTTC.

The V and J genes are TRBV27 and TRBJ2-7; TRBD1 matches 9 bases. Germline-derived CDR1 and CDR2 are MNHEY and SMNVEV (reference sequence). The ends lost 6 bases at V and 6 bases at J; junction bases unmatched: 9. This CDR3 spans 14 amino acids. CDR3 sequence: CASRGQGIRSEQYF. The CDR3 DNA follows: TGTGCCAGCAGGGGACAGGGAATACGGAGCGAGCAGTACTTC.